This T cell receptor beta chain was identified in a study of CD8+CD57+ T cells in acquired aplastic anemia. Study background: The sorted CD4+ and CD8+ cells yielded an average around 3.2 ug of DNA.

Using genomic DNA as the template, TCR beta VDJ and CDR3 profiling was carried out. MiXCR, applied by TCRdb to the reads, yields one record per CDR3 protein. The data contain just over 400,000 distinct CDR3 sequences, about 70% of them singletons. The CDR3 has 15 amino acids. Losses at the gene ends were 5 bases for V and 7 bases for J; bases not matched to a gene: 8. Per germline, CDR1 PRHDT and CDR2 FYEKMQ (reference sequence). The clonotype was recovered from a human donor in good health, serving as a control. Sequenced sample: sorted CD4+, CD8+, or CD8+CD57+ T cells (not recorded which) from PBMCs. J is TRBJ1-6 and V is TRBV13; 7 bases are shared with TRBD1. CDR3 nucleotides: TGTGCCAGCAGCGCCTACCGGGACAGCAATTCACCCCTCCACTTT. It specifies CASSAYRDSNSPLHF. Full variable domain (remainder filled in from reference TRBV13 and TRBJ1-6): AAGVIQSPRHLIKEKRETATLKCYPIPRHDTVYWYQQGPGQDPQFLISFYEKMQSDKGSIPDRFSAQQFSDYHSELNMSSLELGDSALYFCASSAYRDSNSPLHFGNGTRLTVT.